A single sample is the source of the 25 T cell receptor beta chains below, sequenced in a study of blood T cell repertoires in COVID-19. Profiling relied on immunoSEQ multiplex PCR, and the TCRdb table lists in-frame clones only, not all of them. This table has roughly 290,000 clones, 70% to 90% appearing once. The sample consisted of peripheral blood. These receptors all stem from a woman younger than 45 who had recovered from COVID-19.

The chain employs TRBV20-1 and TRBJ1-1; D unresolved. Trimming stripped 3 bases from V and 3 bases from J, with 8 bases between. Germline assignment: CDR1 DFQATT and CDR2 SNEGSKA (reference sequence). The CDR3 extends over 12 amino acids. CDR3 sequence: CSASVSDTEAFF. CDR3 in DNA: TGCAGTGCTAGTGTTTCGGACACTGAAGCTTTCTTT.

In this sample, this clone turned up many times. The sample holds other DNA sequences that translate to the same CDR3. This sequence joins TRBV2 and TRBJ2-7; a weak D match, TRBD2 (5 bases). CDR1 is SNHLY and CDR2 is FYNNEI in the germline V gene. V was pared by 4 bases and J by 3 bases, with 7 bases between. CDR3 size: 12 residues. The CDR3 region is CASSVRDYEQYF. The CDR3 DNA reads TGTGCCAGCAGTGTCCGGGACTACGAGCAGTACTTC.

In nucleotides, the CDR3 is TGCAGCGTTGAAGACCCAGGGTTGGAGACCCAGTACTTC. Translated: CSVEDPGLETQYF. The chain links TRBV29-1 to TRBJ2-5, with a tentative D call TRBD1 (5 bases). The CDR3 consists of 13 residues. In germline, CDR1 is SQVTM, CDR2 ANQGSEA. Trimming took off 0 bases at V and 5 bases at J, with 10 bases between the two ends.

The V gene is TRBV28, the J gene TRBJ1-2, with 8 bases fitting TRBD1. This CDR3 is built from 15 residues. V lost 10 bases to trimming and J lost 4 bases; unmatched junction nucleotides: 14. Germline lookup yields CDR1 MDHEN and CDR2 SYDVKM. The CDR3 region is CAILWSSQGAYGYTF. CDR3 bases: TGTGCCATCCTATGGAGTTCGCAGGGGGCCTATGGCTACACCTTC.

Only a few counts were recorded for this clone. The chain couples TRBV28 to TRBJ2-7; tentatively, D is TRBD1 (5 bases). This CDR3 contains 14 residues. Germline V gene sequence: CDR1 MDHEN, CDR2 SYDVKM. The V gene lost 3 bases and the J gene lost 2 bases, with 11 bases spanning the gap. CDR3 sequence reads: CASSLWQGPYEQYF. Here the CDR3 DNA reads TGTGCCAGCAGTTTGTGGCAGGGCCCCTACGAGCAGTACTTC.

As for this clone: The same CDR3 also results from other DNA sequences found in this sample. This rearrangement joins TRBV27 to TRBJ2-3; D not resolved. Between the trimmed V and J ends, which lost 4 bases and 6 bases, there was a span of 5 bases. In germline, CDR1 is MNHEY, CDR2 SMNVEV (reference sequence). The CDR3 contains 11 residues. CDR3 sequence: CASSSSDTQYF. The CDR3 DNA sequence: TGTGCCAGCAGTTCTTCCGATACGCAGTATTTT.

This clone was recorded once. The chain couples TRBV7-2 to TRBJ2-1, with D perhaps TRBD2 (6 bases). Germline values: CDR1 SGHTA, CDR2 FQGNSA. V shed 2 bases and J shed 5 bases, with 10 bases lying between them. CDR3 length: 14 amino acids. CDR3 DNA: TGTGCCAGCAGCTTACAAGCGGGCGACAATGAGCAGTTCTTC. Translating it yields CASSLQAGDNEQFF.

This sequence joins TRBV20-1 and TRBJ2-1; the D gene is possibly TRBD1 (6 bases). Germline-derived CDR1 and CDR2 are DFQATT and SNEGSKA (reference sequence). Trimming took 3 bases from V and 7 from J, leaving 22 bases between them. There are 16 residues in the CDR3. CDR3 in amino acids: CSASTPRGWSGNEQFF. The CDR3 region has the DNA TGCAGTGCTAGTACCCCCAGGGGTTGGAGTGGGAATGAGCAGTTCTTC.

The chain uses TRBV18 and TRBJ1-4; unclear D gene. CDR1 and CDR2 from the germline V gene are KGHSH and LQKENI. The germline V and J ends were trimmed by 4 bases and 2 bases, with 8 bases remaining between them. CDR3 length: 14 residues. This CDR3 is CASSRGATNEKLFF. The CDR3 nucleotides are TGTGCCAGCTCACGGGGAGCTACTAATGAAAAACTGTTTTTT.

The rearrangement links TRBV12-3 or TRBV12-4 to TRBJ2-7; 7 bases are shared with TRBD2. V lost 3 bases to trimming and J lost 9 bases; unmatched junction nucleotides: 5. The CDR3 has 12 amino acids. CDR3 protein: CASSLIGEGQYF. The CDR3 region has the DNA TGTGCCAGCAGTTTGATTGGGGAGGGGCAGTACTTC.

V is TRBV23-1 and J is TRBJ1-1, with a tentative D call TRBD1 (5 bases). TRBV23-1 carries the ORF label, with uncertain function. Between the trimmed V and J ends, which lost 3 bases and 12 bases, there was a span of 8 bases. The CDR3 has 10 amino acids. Written as DNA, the CDR3 is TGCGCCAGCAGTCAGCAGGGAACTTTCTTT. It encodes CASSQQGTFF.

The rearrangement uses TRBV7-2 and TRBJ2-4; D is unresolved. V was clipped by 0 bases and J by 0 bases, with 9 bases between them. Per the germline V gene, CDR1 is SGHTA and CDR2 is FQGNSA. There are 16 residues in the CDR3. CDR3 nucleotides: TGTGCCAGCAGCTTAGCGGGTAGCCAAGCCAAAAACATTCAGTACTTC. This encodes CASSLAGSQAKNIQYF.

V and J are TRBV6-6 and TRBJ2-1; 11 bases align to TRBD2. Germline trimming cut 5 bases from V and 3 bases from J; bases unmatched to any gene: 3. This CDR3 is 15 amino acids long. CDR1 is MNHNY, CDR2 SVGAGI, per germline (reference sequence). Here the CDR3 DNA reads TGTGCCAGCAGTCCCGGGACTAGCGGCTACAATGAGCAGTTCTTC. It encodes CASSPGTSGYNEQFF.

The chain couples TRBV6-5 to TRBJ2-7, with 9 bases lining up with TRBD1. The CDR3 has 13 residues. V lost 6 bases, J lost 5 bases, and 5 bases stayed unmatched. The germline CDR1 and CDR2 sequences are MNHEY and SVGAGI. The CDR3 DNA reads as TGTGCCAGCAGATACCGGGACAGGGACGAGCAGTACTTC. Translating it yields CASRYRDRDEQYF.

The V call is TRBV2, the J call TRBJ2-5, with TRBD2 identical over 7 bases. The J segment lost 1 base and the V segment lost 7 bases, leaving 12 bases of the junction unmatched. CDR3 length: 16 amino acids. CDR1 and CDR2 (germline): SNHLY, FYNNEI. CDR3 region: CASIRYPRTSQETQYF. The CDR3, as DNA: TGTGCCAGCATTCGCTACCCAAGGACTAGCCAAGAGACCCAGTACTTC.

The chain links TRBV6-1 to TRBJ2-1, with a weak D call TRBD1 (5 bases). The germline V gene has CDR1 MNHNS and CDR2 SASEGT. Deletions cut 1 base from V and 1 base from J, with 8 bases between. There are 15 residues in the CDR3. CDR3 DNA: TGTGCCAGCAGTGAAGTCCAGGGATCCTACAATGAGCAGTTCTTC. This encodes CASSEVQGSYNEQFF.

The chain employs TRBV5-1 and TRBJ2-1; D is possibly TRBD2 (6 bases). CDR3 size: 15 residues. CDR1 and CDR2 from the germline V gene are SGHRS and YFSETQ. V lost 0 bases and J 6 bases, leaving 13 bases between the germline ends. The DNA for the CDR3 is TGCGCCAGCAGCTTGGGTTCTAGCGTTGTCAATGAGCAGTTCTTC. Translation: CASSLGSSVVNEQFF.

V and J are TRBV28 and TRBJ1-2; 7 nucleotides line up with TRBD1. This CDR3 spans 14 amino acids. The ends lost 5 bases at V and 4 bases at J; junction bases unmatched: 7. Germline V CDR1 and CDR2: MDHEN, SYDVKM. CDR3 DNA: TGTGCCAGCAGTCACAGGGGCACACCCTATGGCTACACCTTC. It translates to CASSHRGTPYGYTF.

The chain couples TRBV20-1 to TRBJ2-7, with a weak D call TRBD2 (6 bases). Trimming left V 4 bases short and J 8 bases short, with 12 bases between. Germline CDR1 and CDR2: DFQATT and SNEGSKA (reference sequence). The CDR3 extends over 11 amino acids. CDR3 residues: CSAMGLQQQYF. CDR3 DNA: TGCAGTGCTATGGGACTCCAGCAGCAGTACTTC.

This clone is a singleton in its sample. The V gene is TRBV19, the J gene TRBJ2-2; 10 bases line up with TRBD1. The J segment lost 4 bases and the V segment lost 4 bases, leaving 21 bases of the junction unmatched. The length of the CDR3 is 21 residues. In germline, CDR1 is LNHDA, CDR2 SQIVND (reference sequence). The CDR3 spells CASSRPTVGQGQGSTTGELFF. CDR3 nucleotides: TGTGCCAGTAGTAGGCCCACGGTCGGACAGGGACAGGGGTCGACCACCGGGGAGCTGTTTTTT.

This chain links TRBV6-1 with TRBJ2-5; 9 nucleotides agree with TRBD1. V lost 3 bases and J lost 5; bases outside the gene matches: 4. Germline V gene data show CDR1 as MNHNS and CDR2 as SASEGT. The CDR3 spans 14 residues. DNA of the CDR3: TGTGCCAGCAGTGAGGGACAGGGAGTCGAGACCCAGTACTTC. Protein sequence: CASSEGQGVETQYF.

Notes on this clone: One end of the junction does not line up with germline, which may come from a read error. The CDR3, as DNA: TGTGCCAGCAGCCAAAGTTTTAAGCTAGCGGGAGAGGCCCAGTACTTC. This encodes CASSQSFKLAGEAQYF. This sequence joins TRBV4-2 and TRBJ2-5; TRBD2 aligns across 10 bases. This CDR3 comprises 16 residues. Germline values: CDR1 LGHNA, CDR2 YNFKEQ.

Only one count was recorded for this clone. The V and J genes are TRBV2 and TRBJ1-2; D gene unclear. The CDR3 is 16 residues long. V dropped 8 bases and J dropped 6 bases, with 25 bases sitting between them. In germline, CDR1 is SNHLY, CDR2 FYNNEI. CDR3: CASRDPLDWHFDGYTF. CDR3 in DNA: TGTGCCAGCCGGGATCCCCTGGACTGGCACTTTGATGGCTACACCTTC.

This clone was observed once. The J gene is TRBJ2-1, the V gene TRBV7-2, with 7 bases identical to TRBD2. The germline CDR1 and CDR2 sequences are SGHTA and FQGNSA. This CDR3 spans 14 amino acids. V lost 4 bases, J lost 9 bases, and 9 bases stayed unmatched. CDR3 in amino acids: CASSSPWGGSEQFF. CDR3 nucleotides: TGTGCCAGCAGCTCCCCGTGGGGGGGGAGTGAGCAGTTCTTC. The variable domain in full, completed from reference TRBV7-2 and TRBJ2-1, reads GAGVSQSPSNKVTEKGKDVELRCDPISGHTALYWYRQSLGQGLEFLIYFQGNSAPDKSGLPSDRFSAERTGGSVSTLTIQRTQQEDSAVYLCASSSPWGGSEQFFGPGTRLTVL.

This clone was recorded once. The chain links TRBV9 to TRBJ2-2; 16 positions match TRBD2. Germline V gene data show CDR1 as SGDLS and CDR2 as YYNGEE. The CDR3 loop spans 18 amino acids. J lost 5 bases, V lost 4 bases, and 8 bases had no gene match. The CDR3 loop is CASSISGLAGGVTGELFF. CDR3 in DNA: TGTGCCAGCAGCATCTCGGGACTAGCGGGAGGGGTTACCGGGGAGCTGTTTTTT.